This TCR beta chain was sequenced for a study of cytomegalovirus exposure and HLA in healthy donors. This clone was seen a single time. Its antigen remains unknown. Other DNA variants within this sample encode the same CDR3. PCR amplification relied on 60 Vbeta primers (plus 13 Jbeta primers). TCRdb keeps only in-frame clones here, not all; method: immunoSEQ multiplex PCR. The sample includes about 250,000 clones, around two thirds of them seen just once. Study observations and caveats: Reportedly, cytomegalovirus status was diagnosed with high sensitivity and specificity. In vitro assays verified that three CMV-associated chains recognized CMV antigens specifically.

This CDR3 has 14 residues. Trimming shortened V by 3 bases and J by 0 bases, and 6 bases separated the two germline ends. From germline, CDR1 is SEHNR and CDR2 FQNEAQ (reference sequence). This receptor was identified in a female donor in good health and CMV-seronegative. V usage is TRBV7-9 and J usage is TRBJ1-5, with D possibly TRBD1 on 6 matching bases. Sequenced: PBMCs. The CDR3 here is CASSLDSSNQPQHF. In DNA form, the CDR3 reads TGTGCCAGCAGCTTGGACAGTAGCAATCAGCCCCAGCATTTT.